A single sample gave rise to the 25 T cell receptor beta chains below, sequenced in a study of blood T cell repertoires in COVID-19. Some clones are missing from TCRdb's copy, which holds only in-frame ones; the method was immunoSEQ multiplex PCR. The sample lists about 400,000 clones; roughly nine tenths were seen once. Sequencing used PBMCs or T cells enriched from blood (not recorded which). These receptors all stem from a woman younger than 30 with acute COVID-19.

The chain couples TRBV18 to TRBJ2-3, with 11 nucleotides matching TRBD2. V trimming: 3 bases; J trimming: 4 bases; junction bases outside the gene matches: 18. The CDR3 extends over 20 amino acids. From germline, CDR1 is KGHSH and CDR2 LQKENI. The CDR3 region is CASSPQPITLAGGPSDTQYF. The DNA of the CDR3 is TGTGCCAGCTCACCGCAACCAATAACCTTAGCGGGAGGGCCTTCAGATACGCAGTATTTT.

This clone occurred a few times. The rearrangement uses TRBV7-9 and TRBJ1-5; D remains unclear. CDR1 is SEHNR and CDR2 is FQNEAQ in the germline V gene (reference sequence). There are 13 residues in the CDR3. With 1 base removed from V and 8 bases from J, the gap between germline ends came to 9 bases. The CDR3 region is CASSLENEEPQHF. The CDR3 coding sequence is TGTGCCAGCAGCTTAGAGAACGAGGAGCCCCAGCATTTT.

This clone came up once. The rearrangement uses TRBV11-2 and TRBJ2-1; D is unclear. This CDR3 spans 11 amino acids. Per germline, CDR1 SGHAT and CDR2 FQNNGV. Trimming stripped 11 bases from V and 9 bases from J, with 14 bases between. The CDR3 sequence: CACSRSGEQFF. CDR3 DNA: TGTGCCTGCTCTAGGTCGGGTGAGCAGTTCTTC.

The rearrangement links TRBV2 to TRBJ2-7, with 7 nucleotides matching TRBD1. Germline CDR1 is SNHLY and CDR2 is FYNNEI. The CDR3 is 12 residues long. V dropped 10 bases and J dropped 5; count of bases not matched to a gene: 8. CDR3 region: CATPTGMDEQYF. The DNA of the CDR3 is TGTGCCACACCGACAGGGATGGACGAGCAGTACTTC. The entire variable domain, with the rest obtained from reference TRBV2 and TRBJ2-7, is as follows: EPEVTQTPSHQVTQMGQEVILRCVPISNHLYFYWYRQILGQKVEFLVSFYNNEISEKSEIFDDQFSVERPDGSNFTLKIRSTKLEDSAMYFCATPTGMDEQYFGPGTRLTVT.

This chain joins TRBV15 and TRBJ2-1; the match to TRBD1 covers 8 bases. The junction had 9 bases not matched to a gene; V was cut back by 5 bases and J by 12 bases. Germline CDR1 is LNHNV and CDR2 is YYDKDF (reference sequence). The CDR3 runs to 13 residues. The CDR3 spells CATSGRQGHGQFF. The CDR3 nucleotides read TGTGCCACCAGCGGCCGACAGGGGCACGGGCAGTTCTTC.

Here the CDR3 reads CASSLAGTGSYEQYF. For the CDR3, the DNA is TGTGCCAGCAGTTTGGCCGGGACAGGTTCCTACGAGCAGTACTTC. V is TRBV27 and J is TRBJ2-7, with 8 bases fitting TRBD1. The J segment lost 1 base and the V segment lost 3 bases, leaving 5 bases of the junction unmatched. This CDR3 contains 15 residues. From germline, CDR1 is MNHEY and CDR2 SMNVEV (reference sequence).

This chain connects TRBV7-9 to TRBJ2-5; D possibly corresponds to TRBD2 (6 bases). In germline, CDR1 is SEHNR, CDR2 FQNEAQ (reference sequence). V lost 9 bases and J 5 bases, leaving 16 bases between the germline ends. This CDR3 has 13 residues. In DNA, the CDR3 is TGTGCCAGTTCGACTAGTACCAGTGAGACCCAGTACTTC. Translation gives CASSTSTSETQYF.

CDR3 region: CASSSRYLALRESGELFF. The CDR3 nucleotides read TGTGCCAGCAGTTCCCGATATCTAGCGTTGAGGGAGAGCGGGGAGCTGTTTTTT. This chain joins TRBV27 and TRBJ2-2, with D perhaps TRBD2 (6 bases). With 4 bases removed from V and 7 bases from J, the gap between germline ends came to 25 bases. The CDR3 length is 18 residues. Germline values: CDR1 MNHEY, CDR2 SMNVEV (reference sequence).

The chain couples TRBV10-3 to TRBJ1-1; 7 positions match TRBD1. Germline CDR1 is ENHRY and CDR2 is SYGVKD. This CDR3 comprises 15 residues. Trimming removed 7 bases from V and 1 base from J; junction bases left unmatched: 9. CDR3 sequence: CAINPDREKNTEAFF. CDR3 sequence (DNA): TGTGCCATCAACCCCGACAGGGAAAAGAACACTGAAGCTTTCTTT.

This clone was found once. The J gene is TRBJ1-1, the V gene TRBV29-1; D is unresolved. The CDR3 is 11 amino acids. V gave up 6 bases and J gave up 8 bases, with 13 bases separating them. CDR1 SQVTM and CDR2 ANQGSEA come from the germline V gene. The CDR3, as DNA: TGCAGCGTGCCAAGAGGCGGAGAAGCTTTCTTT. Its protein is CSVPRGGEAFF.

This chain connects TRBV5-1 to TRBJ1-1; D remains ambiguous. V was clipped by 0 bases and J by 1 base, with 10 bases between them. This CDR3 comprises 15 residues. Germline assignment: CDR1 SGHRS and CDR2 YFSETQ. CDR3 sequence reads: CASSLVVGWNTEAFF. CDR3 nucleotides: TGCGCCAGCAGCTTGGTTGTGGGCTGGAACACTGAAGCTTTCTTT. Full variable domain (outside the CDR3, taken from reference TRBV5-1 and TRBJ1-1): KAGVTQTPRYLIKTRGQQVTLSCSPISGHRSVSWYQQTPGQGLQFLFEYFSETQRNKGNFPGRFSGRQFSNSRSEMNVSTLELGDSALYLCASSLVVGWNTEAFFGQGTRLTVV.

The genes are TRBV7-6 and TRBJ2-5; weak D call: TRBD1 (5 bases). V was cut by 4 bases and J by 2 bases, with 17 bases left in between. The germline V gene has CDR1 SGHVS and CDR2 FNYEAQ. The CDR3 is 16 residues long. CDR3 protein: CASSSLGGRAQETQYF. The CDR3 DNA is TGTGCCAGCAGCTCGTTAGGCGGCAGGGCGCAAGAGACCCAGTACTTC.

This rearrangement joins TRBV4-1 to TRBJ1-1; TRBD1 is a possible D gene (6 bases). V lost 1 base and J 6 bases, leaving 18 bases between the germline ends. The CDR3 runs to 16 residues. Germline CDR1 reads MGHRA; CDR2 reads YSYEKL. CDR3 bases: TGCGCCAGCAGCCAAGGGCAGGGCAGGGGATTTCCTGAAGCTTTCTTT. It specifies CASSQGQGRGFPEAFF.

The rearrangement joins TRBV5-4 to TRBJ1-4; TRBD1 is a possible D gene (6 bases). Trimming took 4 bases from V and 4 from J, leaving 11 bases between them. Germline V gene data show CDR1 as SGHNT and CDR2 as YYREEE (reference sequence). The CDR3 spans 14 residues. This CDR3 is CASSTQGVNEKLFF. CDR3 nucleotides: TGTGCCAGCAGCACACAGGGAGTTAATGAAAAACTGTTTTTT.

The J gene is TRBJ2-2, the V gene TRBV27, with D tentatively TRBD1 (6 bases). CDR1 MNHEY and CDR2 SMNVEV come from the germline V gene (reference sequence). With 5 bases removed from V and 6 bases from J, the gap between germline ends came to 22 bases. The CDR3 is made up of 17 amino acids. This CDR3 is CASSPLKQGLRAGELFF. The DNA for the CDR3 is TGTGCCAGCAGTCCTCTGAAACAGGGCCTCAGGGCCGGGGAGCTGTTTTTT.

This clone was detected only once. CDR3 nucleotide sequence: TGCAGTGCTAGAGAGGAGTCTGAAGCTTTCTTT. Translated, it gives CSAREESEAFF. The rearrangement links TRBV20-1 to TRBJ1-1; D remains ambiguous. This CDR3 has 11 amino acids. Germline lookup yields CDR1 DFQATT and CDR2 SNEGSKA (reference sequence). V gave up 0 bases and J gave up 6 bases, with 5 bases separating them.

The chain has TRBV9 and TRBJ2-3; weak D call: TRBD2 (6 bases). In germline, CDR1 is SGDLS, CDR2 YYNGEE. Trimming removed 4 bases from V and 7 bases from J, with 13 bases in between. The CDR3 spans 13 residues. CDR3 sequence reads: CASSQRRGNTQYF. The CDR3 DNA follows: TGTGCCAGCAGCCAGCGGAGGGGAAATACGCAGTATTTT.

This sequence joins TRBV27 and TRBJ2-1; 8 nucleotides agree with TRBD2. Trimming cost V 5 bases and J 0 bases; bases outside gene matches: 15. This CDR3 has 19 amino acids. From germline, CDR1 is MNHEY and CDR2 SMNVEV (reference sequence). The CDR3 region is CASSLRPGLAPISYNEQFF. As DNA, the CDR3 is TGTGCCAGCAGTCTCCGACCAGGACTAGCACCCATCTCCTACAATGAGCAGTTCTTC.

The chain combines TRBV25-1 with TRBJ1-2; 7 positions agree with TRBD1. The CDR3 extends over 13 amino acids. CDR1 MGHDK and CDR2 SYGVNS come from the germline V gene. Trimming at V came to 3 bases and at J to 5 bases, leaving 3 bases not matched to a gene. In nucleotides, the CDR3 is TGTGCCAGCAGTGAGACAGGGAGGTATGGCTACACCTTC. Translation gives CASSETGRYGYTF.

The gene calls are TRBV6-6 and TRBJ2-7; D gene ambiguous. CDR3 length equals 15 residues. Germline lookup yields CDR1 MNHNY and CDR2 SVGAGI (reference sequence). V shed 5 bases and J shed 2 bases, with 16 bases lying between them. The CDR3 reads CASSPSWAGTYEQYF. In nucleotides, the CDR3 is TGTGCCAGCAGTCCCTCGTGGGCAGGTACCTACGAGCAGTACTTC.

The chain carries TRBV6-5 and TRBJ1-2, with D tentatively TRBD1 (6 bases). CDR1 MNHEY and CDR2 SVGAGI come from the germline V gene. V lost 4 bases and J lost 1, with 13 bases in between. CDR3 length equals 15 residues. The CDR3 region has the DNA TGTGCCAGCAGTTCGACACGGACAGTTAACTATGGCTACACCTTC. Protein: CASSSTRTVNYGYTF.

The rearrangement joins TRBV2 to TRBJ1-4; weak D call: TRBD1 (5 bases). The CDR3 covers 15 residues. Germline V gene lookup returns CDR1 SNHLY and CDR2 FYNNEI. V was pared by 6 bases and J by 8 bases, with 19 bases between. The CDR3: CASRPQGQMREKLFF. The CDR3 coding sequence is TGTGCCAGCAGGCCGCAGGGTCAGATGCGGGAAAAACTGTTTTTT.

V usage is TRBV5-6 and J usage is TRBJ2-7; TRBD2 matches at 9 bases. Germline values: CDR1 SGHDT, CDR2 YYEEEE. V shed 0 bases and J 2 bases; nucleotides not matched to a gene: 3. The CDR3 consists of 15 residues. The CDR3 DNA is TGTGCCAGCAGCTTGGGGTCTAGCGGGACCTACGAGCAGTACTTC. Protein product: CASSLGSSGTYEQYF.

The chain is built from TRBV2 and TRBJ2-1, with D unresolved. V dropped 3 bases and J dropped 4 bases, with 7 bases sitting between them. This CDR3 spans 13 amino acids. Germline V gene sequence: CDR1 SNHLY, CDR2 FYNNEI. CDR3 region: CASSEVRYNEQFF. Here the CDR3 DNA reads TGTGCCAGCAGTGAGGTACGGTACAATGAGCAGTTCTTC.

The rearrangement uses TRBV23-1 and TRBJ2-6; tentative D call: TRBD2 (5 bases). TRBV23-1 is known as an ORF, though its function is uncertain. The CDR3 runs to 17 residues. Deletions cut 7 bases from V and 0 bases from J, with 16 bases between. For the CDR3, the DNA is TGCGCCAGCAATAACCGGGGTCTACGCTCTGGGGCCAACGTCCTGACTTTC. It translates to CASNNRGLRSGANVLTF.